One sample yielded the 2 T cell receptor beta chains listed below, sequenced in a study of neurological immune-mediated disorders. MiXCR was run by TCRdb on the 5' RACE reads, yielding one entry per CDR3 protein. This sample yields approximately 100,000 distinct CDR3 sequences, of which approximately 10% are seen a single time; approximately 3.1% belongs to the top ten. Time point defined: longitudinal time-point 3. Sequenced: PBMCs. The source is a female donor with HTLV-1-associated myelopathy (HAM/TSP).

This clonotype showed up many times. The rearrangement uses TRBV20-1 and TRBJ1-4; D is unresolved. Germline CDR1 is DFQATT and CDR2 is SNEGSKA (reference sequence). The CDR3 runs to 14 residues. V lost 3 bases to trimming and J lost 0 bases, with 8 bases between them. This CDR3 is CSASWGTTNEKLFF. The CDR3 DNA reads as TGCAGTGCTAGTTGGGGTACAACTAATGAAAAACTGTTTTTT.

This clonotype came up many times. This chain links TRBV20-1 with TRBJ1-1; perhaps TRBD1 as D (5 bases). Germline-derived CDR1 and CDR2 are DFQATT and SNEGSKA (reference sequence). The ends were cut back, 6 bases at V and 1 base at J, with 15 bases in the middle. The CDR3 is 14 residues long. This CDR3 is CSASNPTENTEAFF. CDR3 nucleotides: TGCAGTGCATCCAATCCGACAGAGAACACTGAAGCTTTCTTT.